These T cell receptor beta chains were read from a single sample in a study of shared clonotypes between healthy human individuals. Clones were read by immunoSEQ multiplex PCR, and TCRdb kept only the in-frame ones, dropping some. Of some 2.1 million clones listed, about 93% are singletons. The specimen sequenced was naive CD8+ T cells from PBMCs. The receptors stem from a man aged 18 to 35 in good health. Some clones in this sample may be carry-over from other donors' samples. The CDR3 runs from the conserved cysteine through the conserved F or W. Fields, in order: CDR3 protein, CDR3 DNA, D gene, J gene, V gene, clone size. The D gene is left open where the match is weak. Part of the rows lack a size; the others show once, few, many or a class for expanded clones.

CASSLLAGLNTGELFF	TGTGCCAGCAGCTTGTTAGCGGGACTGAACACCGGGGAGCTGTTTTTT	TRBD2	TRBJ2-2	TRBV7-9	NA
CASSSRGITNTGELFF	TGTGCCAGCAGTAGCAGGGGAATAACGAACACCGGGGAGCTGTTTTTT	NA	TRBJ2-2	TRBV28	NA
CASSSDGTQREQFF	TGCGCCAGCAGCTCGGACGGGACACAGCGTGAGCAGTTCTTC	NA	TRBJ2-1	TRBV5-1	NA
CASSRLVGRPETQYF	TGTGCCAGCAGTCGACTAGTGGGCCGTCCCGAGACCCAGTACTTC	NA	TRBJ2-5	TRBV2	NA
CASSLGGSGTNEKLFF	TGTGCCAGCAGCCTTGGGGGCTCCGGAACTAATGAAAAGCTGTTTTTT	NA	TRBJ1-4	TRBV9	NA
CASSQVAGGLTDTQYF	TGCGCCAGCAGCCAGGTAGCGGGAGGGCTAACAGATACGCAGTATTTT	TRBD2	TRBJ2-3	TRBV4-1	NA
CASSGVTGTRLSQHF	TGTGCCAGCAGCGGGGTTACAGGCACCCGTTTGTCCCAGCATTTT	NA	TRBJ1-5	TRBV7-9	NA
CASSGSGGRSTEAFF	TGTGCCAGCAGTGGATCAGGGGGCAGGAGCACTGAAGCTTTCTTT	TRBD1	TRBJ1-1	TRBV25-1	few
CASLGGGDGYTF	TGTGCCAGCCTAGGTGGCGGTGATGGCTACACCTTC	NA	TRBJ1-2	TRBV27	NA
CASSHGLAGVEQYF	TGTGCCAGCAGCCACGGACTAGCGGGAGTCGAGCAGTACTTC	TRBD2	TRBJ2-7	TRBV14	NA
CATSIGAGTRQPQHF	TGTGCCACCAGCATTGGAGCGGGGACGCGGCAGCCCCAGCATTTT	NA	TRBJ1-5	TRBV15	NA
CSVGSGPYEQYF	TGCAGCGTAGGGTCCGGGCCCTACGAGCAGTACTTC	NA	TRBJ2-7	TRBV29-1	NA
CASSMTGGANTGELFF	TGCGCCAGCAGTATGACAGGGGGCGCGAACACCGGGGAGCTGTTTTTT	TRBD1	TRBJ2-2	TRBV5-1	NA
CASSYRAGLNTEAFF	TGTGCCAGCAGTTACAGGGCGGGTTTGAACACTGAAGCTTTCTTT	NA	TRBJ1-1	TRBV6-5	NA
CASSTGWGYNEQFF	TGTGCCAGTAGTACCGGATGGGGCTACAATGAGCAGTTCTTC	NA	TRBJ2-1	TRBV19	NA
CASSLPDGQAPTGELFF	TGCGCCAGCAGCTTGCCGGATGGACAGGCACCCACCGGGGAGCTGTTTTTT	TRBD1	TRBJ2-2	TRBV5-1	NA
CASGLGLEGEQYF	TGTGCTAGTGGCCTGGGACTAGAGGGCGAGCAGTACTTC	TRBD2	TRBJ2-7	TRBV12-5	NA
CASRTGGSDNQPQHF	TGTGCCAGCCGAACAGGGGGCAGCGACAATCAGCCCCAGCATTTT	TRBD1	TRBJ1-5	TRBV6-5	once
CASSVVAGVNREFF	TGTGCCAGCAGTGTGGTAGCGGGAGTTAATAGGGAGTTCTTC	TRBD2	TRBJ2-1	TRBV28	NA
CASSLFVRSGANVLTF	TGTGCCAGCAGTTTATTTGTCCGCTCTGGGGCCAACGTCCTGACTTTC	NA	TRBJ2-6	TRBV27	NA
CASSPNSGFTGELFF	TGTGCCAGCAGTCCCAATTCGGGGTTCACCGGGGAGCTGTTTTTT	NA	TRBJ2-2	TRBV27	NA
CASSFAGRGNQPQHF	TGTGCCAGCAGTTTCGCTGGGCGCGGCAATCAGCCCCAGCATTTT	NA	TRBJ1-5	TRBV27	NA
CASSLIPVYEQYF	TGCGCCAGCAGCTTGATTCCAGTTTACGAGCAGTACTTC	NA	TRBJ2-7	TRBV5-1	NA
CSVGPGPAETQYF	TGCAGCGTTGGTCCAGGGCCGGCCGAGACCCAGTACTTC	NA	TRBJ2-5	TRBV29-1	once
CASSLVKGSYNEQFF	TGTGCCAGCAGCTTGGTGAAAGGATCCTACAATGAGCAGTTCTTC	NA	TRBJ2-1	TRBV5-8	NA
CASSPTGGVTDTQYF	TGTGCCAGCAGCCCGACAGGGGGCGTAACAGATACGCAGTATTTT	TRBD1	TRBJ2-3	TRBV7-9	NA
CASRPGTSGTYEQYF	TGTGCCAGCAGGCCCGGGACTAGCGGGACGTACGAGCAGTACTTC	TRBD2	TRBJ2-7	TRBV27	NA
CASSLDMYGYTF	TGCGCCAGCAGCTTGGACATGTATGGCTACACCTTC	NA	TRBJ1-2	TRBV5-1	NA
CSVGGTSGGDSTDTQYF	TGCAGCGTAGGAGGGACTAGCGGGGGGGATAGCACAGATACGCAGTATTTT	TRBD2	TRBJ2-3	TRBV29-1	NA
CASSISRGYEQYF	TGTGCCAGTAGTATATCGAGGGGATACGAGCAGTACTTC	NA	TRBJ2-7	TRBV19	NA
CAWSVLAGDTQYF	TGTGCCTGGAGTGTGCTAGCTGGAGATACGCAGTATTTT	NA	TRBJ2-3	TRBV30	NA
CASSFGPGGLGETQYF	TGTGCCAGCAGCTTCGGGCCCGGGGGTCTGGGGGAGACCCAGTACTTC	NA	TRBJ2-5	TRBV7-8	NA
CASSQRGSGNTIYF	TGTGCCAGCAGTCAGAGGGGGTCTGGAAACACCATATATTTT	NA	TRBJ1-3	TRBV28	NA
CAWTGGRAGEAGELFF	TGTGCCTGGACAGGGGGTCGAGCGGGAGAGGCCGGGGAGCTGTTTTTT	NA	TRBJ2-2	TRBV30	NA
CASSIGQPNTEAFF	TGTGCCAGTAGTATCGGACAGCCCAACACTGAAGCTTTCTTT	NA	TRBJ1-1	TRBV19	NA
CASSYARQTLYGYTF	TGTGCCAGCAGTTATGCCCGACAGACCCTCTATGGCTACACCTTC	NA	TRBJ1-2	TRBV6-5	NA
CASSELYHGDYEQYF	TGTGCCAGCAGCGAATTATACCATGGTGATTACGAGCAGTACTTC	NA	TRBJ2-7	TRBV2	NA
CASSLPGQGLPDTQYF	TGTGCCAGCAGCTTACCGGGACAGGGTTTACCAGATACGCAGTATTTT	TRBD1	TRBJ2-3	TRBV7-9	NA
CASSYQGAGDTQYF	TGTGCCAGCAGCTACCAGGGGGCGGGAGATACGCAGTATTTT	TRBD1	TRBJ2-3	TRBV7-9	NA
CASSPREQGAGNQPQHF	TGTGCCAGCTCACCTCGAGAACAGGGGGCAGGCAATCAGCCCCAGCATTTT	TRBD1	TRBJ1-5	TRBV18	NA
CASREGTRAWFPQETQYF	TGTGCCAGCAGGGAAGGGACGCGGGCTTGGTTCCCCCAAGAGACCCAGTACTTC	NA	TRBJ2-5	TRBV6-1	NA
CAISESGTGLDEQFF	TGTGCCATCAGTGAGTCGGGGACAGGGTTGGATGAGCAGTTCTTC	TRBD1	TRBJ2-1	TRBV10-3	NA
CASFEAGAADNEQFF	TGTGCCAGCTTCGAAGCGGGAGCGGCGGACAATGAGCAGTTCTTC	TRBD2	TRBJ2-1	TRBV27	NA
CASSFPPAAGDNEQFF	TGTGCCAGCAGTTTCCCCCCGGCAGCGGGGGACAATGAGCAGTTCTTC	TRBD2	TRBJ2-1	TRBV28	NA
CSVEGTEYGYTF	TGCAGCGTTGAAGGGACCGAGTATGGCTACACCTTC	NA	TRBJ1-2	TRBV29-1	NA
CASRGDRYEQYF	TGTGCCAGCAGGGGGGACCGGTACGAGCAGTACTTC	NA	TRBJ2-7	TRBV5-4	once
CASRTGDQPQHF	TGTGCCAGCAGGACAGGGGATCAGCCCCAGCATTTT	TRBD1	TRBJ1-5	TRBV7-9	NA
CASGSPGQGAGWTSGGGELFF	TGCGCCAGCGGCAGCCCCGGACAGGGAGCGGGCTGGACTAGCGGGGGCGGGGAGCTGTTTTTT	TRBD2	TRBJ2-2	TRBV4-1	NA
CASTKTSGGRDTQYF	TGCGCCAGCACCAAAACGTCCGGGGGAAGGGATACGCAGTATTTT	NA	TRBJ2-3	TRBV5-1	NA
CASSLAYEQYF	TGTGCCAGCAGTTTGGCCTACGAGCAGTACTTC	NA	TRBJ2-7	TRBV28	few
CASSLRGTYEQYF	TGTGCCAGCAGCTTGAGGGGTACCTACGAGCAGTACTTC	NA	TRBJ2-7	TRBV11-2	once
CASSYPYREEYF	TGTGCCAGCAGTTATCCCTACAGGGAAGAGTACTTC	NA	TRBJ2-5	TRBV28	NA
CASSHTQGGAGAGANVLTF	TGTGCCAGCAGCCACACCCAGGGGGGAGCCGGGGCTGGGGCCAACGTCCTGACTTTC	NA	TRBJ2-6	TRBV7-9	NA
CASSISAGGGETQYF	TGTGCCAGTAGTATATCGGCGGGAGGGGGAGAGACCCAGTACTTC	TRBD2	TRBJ2-5	TRBV19	NA
CASNPWTGLDQPQHF	TGTGCCAGCAACCCATGGACAGGCTTAGATCAGCCCCAGCATTTT	TRBD1	TRBJ1-5	TRBV28	NA